The 28 T cell receptor beta chains below were found in one sample sequenced in a study of vaccination effects on CD4 cells after COVID-19. Only in-frame clones appear in the TCRdb table, and some are missing; sequencing was by immunoSEQ multiplex PCR. Of tens of thousands of clones detected, around three quarters appear once; the ten largest clones hold more than 10%. Sequencing in the ViraFEST assay came after antigen-specific CD4+ T cells had been expanded with viral peptide pools, which were used to stimulate PBMC. When less than 11 days of culture had elapsed, CD4+ T cells were isolated. Two doses of either BNT162b2 or mRNA-1273 were given to each participant. Antigens for these TCRs are unknown. Material: CD4+ T cells from PBMCs cultured with HCoV-229E spike peptides, obtained after COVID-19 vaccination. The receptors come from a human donor who received a COVID-19 vaccine.

CDR3 residues: CASSEPGGFYNEQFF. In nucleotides, the CDR3 is TGTGCCAGCAGTGAACCGGGGGGTTTTTACAATGAGCAGTTCTTC. The chain combines TRBV2 with TRBJ2-1, with TRBD2 matching 7 bases. Germline trimming cut 2 bases from V and 4 bases from J; bases unmatched to any gene: 5. The CDR3 runs to 15 residues. Per the germline V gene, CDR1 is SNHLY and CDR2 is FYNNEI.

The chain is built from TRBV5-1 and TRBJ2-7; 9 nucleotides align to TRBD2. The trim removed 5 bases at V and 2 bases at J, leaving 5 bases unmatched. The CDR3 is 14 residues long. Germline loops: CDR1 SGHRS, CDR2 YFSETQ. This CDR3 reads CASSHGTSPYEQYF. CDR3 in DNA: TGCGCCAGCAGTCACGGGACTAGCCCCTACGAGCAGTACTTC.

V and J are TRBV2 and TRBJ1-2, with D possibly matching TRBD1 (5 bases). The CDR3 extends over 13 amino acids. Germline CDR1 and CDR2: SNHLY and FYNNEI. V lost 4 bases and J lost 6, with 12 bases in between. In nucleotides, the CDR3 is TGTGCCAGCAGTGTGGTTACAGGAAATGGCTACACCTTC. Amino acids: CASSVVTGNGYTF.

This chain joins TRBV15 and TRBJ2-6, with 7 bases matching TRBD1. V lost 10 bases and J lost 0; bases outside the gene matches: 6. The CDR3 sequence is 15 residues long. Germline V CDR1 and CDR2: LNHNV, YYDKDF (reference sequence). Here the CDR3 DNA reads TGTGCCAGCCGGGACAGCCTCTCTGGGGCCAACGTCCTGACTTTC. Its translation is CASRDSLSGANVLTF. The full variable domain, with the rest looked up from reference TRBV15 and TRBJ2-6, is DAMVIQNPRYQVTQFGKPVTLSCSQTLNHNVMYWYQQKSSQAPKLLFHYYDKDFNNEADTPDNFQSRRPNTSFCFLDIRSPGLGDTAMYLCASRDSLSGANVLTFGAGSRLTVL.

The CDR3 sequence: CASSDVLRAEETQYF. The DNA for the CDR3 is TGTGCCAGCAGTGACGTACTTCGCGCGGAGGAGACCCAGTACTTC. This chain connects TRBV2 to TRBJ2-5, with D unclear. The CDR3 length is 15 residues. The V gene lost 3 bases and the J gene lost 5 bases, with 16 bases spanning the gap. The germline gives CDR1 SNHLY, CDR2 FYNNEI.

V is TRBV5-1 and J is TRBJ2-1, with 10 bases fitting TRBD2. The germline V gene encodes CDR1 SGHRS and CDR2 YFSETQ. The CDR3 runs to 18 residues. The junction had 9 bases not matched to a gene; V was cut back by 0 bases and J by 3 bases. The CDR3 loop is CASSLGGGGLAFYNEQFF. CDR3 DNA: TGCGCCAGCAGCTTGGGCGGGGGGGGACTAGCGTTCTACAATGAGCAGTTCTTC.

The genes are TRBV7-7 and TRBJ2-5; 9 nucleotides align to TRBD2. With 1 base clipped from V and 5 bases from J, the junction kept 5 bases outside the gene matches. The germline gives CDR1 SSHAT, CDR2 FNYEAQ (reference sequence). The CDR3 covers 15 residues. The CDR3 is CASSLGRGGWETQYF. CDR3 in DNA: TGTGCCAGCAGCTTAGGGCGGGGGGGCTGGGAGACCCAGTACTTC.

In nucleotides, the CDR3 is TGTGCCAGCAGCTTCGGGCTCCCGAGACGGGGAGGGGATGAAAAACTGTTTTTT. Protein: CASSFGLPRRGGDEKLFF. This rearrangement joins TRBV11-2 to TRBJ1-4; a possible D gene is TRBD1 (5 bases). The germline V gene encodes CDR1 SGHAT and CDR2 FQNNGV. Trimming took off 3 bases at V and 6 bases at J, with 23 bases between the two ends. CDR3 length: 18 residues.

The V and J genes are TRBV4-1 and TRBJ2-1, with TRBD2 matching 7 bases. CDR3 length: 16 amino acids. CDR1 MGHRA and CDR2 YSYEKL come from the germline V gene. With V trimmed by 1 base and J by 6 bases, 9 bases remained unmatched. Here the CDR3 DNA reads TGCGCCAGCAGCCAAGGCGGGAGTATAACTCTCAATGAGCAGTTCTTC. It encodes CASSQGGSITLNEQFF.

The genes are TRBV7-9 and TRBJ2-2; D tentatively fits TRBD1 or TRBD2 (5 bases each). Germline CDR1 and CDR2: SEHNR and FQNEAQ (reference sequence). The V end lost 5 bases, the J end lost 0 bases, and 19 bases lay between the germline ends. The CDR3 loop spans 18 amino acids. The CDR3 DNA reads as TGTGCCAGCAGCCCGCGGGTTGCAAGGGGATCGAACACCGGGGAGCTGTTTTTT. Its protein product is CASSPRVARGSNTGELFF.

The count of this clone is one. This sequence joins TRBV2 and TRBJ2-3; D unclear. V lost 8 bases to trimming and J lost 3 bases, with 9 bases between them. The CDR3 consists of 12 residues. Germline values: CDR1 SNHLY, CDR2 FYNNEI. CDR3 nucleotides: TGTGCCAGCGGGCTTACAACAGATACGCAGTATTTT. Encoded protein: CASGLTTDTQYF.

This chain joins TRBV2 and TRBJ2-3; the D gene is possibly TRBD2 (7 bases). The CDR3 contains 14 residues. V was cut by 7 bases and J by 0 bases, with 11 bases left in between. Germline V CDR1 and CDR2: SNHLY, FYNNEI. The CDR3 is CASKGGASTDTQYF. CDR3 bases: TGTGCCAGCAAAGGGGGGGCCAGCACAGATACGCAGTATTTT.

A few counts support this clone. The chain joins TRBV7-9 to TRBJ2-3; a weak D match, TRBD2 (5 bases). Germline values: CDR1 SEHNR, CDR2 FQNEAQ (reference sequence). Trimming took 8 bases from V and 4 from J, leaving 16 bases between them. The CDR3 runs to 14 residues. The CDR3 is CASSHPGKADTQYF. CDR3 nucleotides: TGTGCCAGCTCCCACCCCGGGAAAGCAGATACGCAGTATTTT.

J is TRBJ2-3 and V is TRBV2, with D uncertain. Germline CDR1 SNHLY, CDR2 FYNNEI. The V end was cut by 4 bases, the J end by 6 bases, with 5 bases between. The CDR3 is 11 amino acids. The CDR3 nucleotides are TGTGCCAGCAGTGTTTTGGATACGCAGTATTTT. It yields the protein CASSVLDTQYF.

This rearrangement joins TRBV28 to TRBJ2-5; weak D call: TRBD1 (5 bases). Trimming shortened V by 7 bases and J by 5 bases, and 11 bases separated the two germline ends. CDR3 length: 12 residues. From germline, CDR1 is MDHEN and CDR2 SYDVKM. CDR3 nucleotide sequence: TGTGCCAGCACCACCGACAGTGAGACCCAGTACTTC. The encoded protein is CASTTDSETQYF.

This clone was observed a handful of times. The CDR3 spells CASSPGWGTDGNTIYF. The CDR3 DNA reads as TGTGCCAGCAGCCCTGGCTGGGGGACGGACGGAAACACCATATATTTT. The rearrangement links TRBV7-6 to TRBJ1-3; D perhaps matches TRBD1 (5 bases). Germline V gives CDR1 SGHVS, CDR2 FNYEAQ. V was cut by 5 bases and J by 4 bases, with 18 bases left in between. The CDR3 has 16 residues.

The chain couples TRBV18 to TRBJ2-1; D is unresolved. The CDR3 sequence is 18 residues long. Trimming removed 1 base at V and 2 bases at J, with 18 bases between. Germline V CDR1 and CDR2: KGHSH, LQKENI. The CDR3 region has the DNA TGTGCCAGCTCACCACTATTCTCCCGGGTGGGGACCTACAATGAGCAGTTCTTC. Translated: CASSPLFSRVGTYNEQFF.

This chain connects TRBV25-1 to TRBJ1-6; the match to TRBD1 covers 7 bases. CDR1 is MGHDK and CDR2 is SYGVNS in the germline V gene. The CDR3 has 17 residues. J gave up 8 bases and V 2 bases, and 12 bases lay outside the gene matches. CDR3 region: CASSEPTGVGLDSPLHF. The CDR3 bases are TGTGCCAGCAGTGAACCTACAGGGGTAGGTCTCGATTCACCCCTCCACTTT.

The V gene is TRBV6-5, the J gene TRBJ2-7, with a possible D match to TRBD2 (6 bases). This CDR3 spans 12 amino acids. Germline V gives CDR1 MNHEY, CDR2 SVGAGI. V gave up 6 bases and J gave up 6 bases, with 12 bases separating them. The CDR3 loop is CASRWTTGEQYF. CDR3 sequence (DNA): TGTGCCAGCAGATGGACTACCGGCGAGCAGTACTTC.

V is TRBV4-1 and J is TRBJ2-1, with 11 positions matching TRBD2. Germline V gene lookup returns CDR1 MGHRA and CDR2 YSYEKL. V dropped 2 bases and J dropped 5; count of bases not matched to a gene: 11. This CDR3 spans 18 amino acids. CDR3 nucleotide sequence: TGCGCCAGCAGCCAATCGGGAATAGCGGGAGGGCAAGACAATGAGCAGTTCTTC. Translation gives CASSQSGIAGGQDNEQFF.

The V gene is TRBV7-2, the J gene TRBJ2-1; D remains ambiguous. The CDR3 is 14 amino acids. V was pared by 5 bases and J by 7 bases, with 15 bases between. The germline V gene has CDR1 SGHTA and CDR2 FQGNSA. CDR3 sequence: CASSPRWGRNEQFF. In nucleotides, the CDR3 is TGTGCCAGCAGCCCCCGGTGGGGTAGAAATGAGCAGTTCTTC.

This clone was seen more than once but under ten times. The rearrangement joins TRBV5-1 to TRBJ1-4, with D perhaps matching TRBD1 (5 bases). The CDR3 totals 14 residues. Germline assignment: CDR1 SGHRS and CDR2 YFSETQ. The V end was cut by 4 bases, the J end by 8 bases, with 15 bases between. CDR3 nucleotide sequence: TGCGCCAGCAGCCAGGGCCCCAGGAAGGAAAAACTGTTTTTT. It yields the protein CASSQGPRKEKLFF.

CDR3 loop: CASSPSGGNTIYF. For the CDR3, the DNA is TGTGCCAGCAGCCCTTCTGGGGGAAACACCATATATTTT. The rearrangement joins TRBV27 to TRBJ1-3; D uncertain. CDR3 length: 13 residues. V was trimmed by 6 bases and J by 4 bases, leaving 10 bases between them. Germline values: CDR1 MNHEY, CDR2 SMNVEV (reference sequence).

The chain recombines TRBV6-4 with TRBJ1-2; TRBD1 matches 7 bases. The CDR3 sequence is 14 residues long. J was trimmed by 5 bases and V by 0 bases; bases with no gene match: 3. Germline V lookup: CDR1 MRHNA, CDR2 SNTAGT. The CDR3 nucleotides are TGTGCCAGCAGTGACTCGGGACAGCTATATGGCTACACCTTC. Translating it yields CASSDSGQLYGYTF.

V gene TRBV10-1 combines with J gene TRBJ2-5; D perhaps matches TRBD1 (6 bases). CDR1 and CDR2 (germline): WNHNN, SYGVQD (reference sequence). V was trimmed by 4 bases and J by 3 bases, leaving 9 bases between them. This CDR3 spans 13 amino acids. The CDR3 DNA reads TGCGCCAGCAGTGTGGCAGGGGAAGAGACCCAGTACTTC. It encodes CASSVAGEETQYF.

The V gene is TRBV5-3, the J gene TRBJ2-7; 7 positions agree with TRBD1. Being an ORF, TRBV5-3 has a function that is uncertain. Trimming removed 3 bases from V and 1 base from J; junction bases left unmatched: 1. This CDR3 is built from 13 residues. The chain's CDR3 is CARSSGQSYEQYF. The CDR3 bases are TGTGCCAGAAGCTCGGGACAGTCCTACGAGCAGTACTTC.

The CDR3 region is CASSLLASGQYF. Here the CDR3 DNA reads TGTGCCAGCAGTTTGTTGGCCTCCGGGCAGTACTTC. V and J are TRBV12-3 or TRBV12-4 and TRBJ2-7, with no clear D. V shed 3 bases and J shed 9 bases, with 12 bases lying between them. The CDR3 covers 12 residues.

The rearrangement uses TRBV3-1 (or the pseudogene TRBV3-2) and TRBJ2-7, with TRBD1 as a possible D gene (5 bases). With 0 bases removed from V and 7 bases from J, the gap between germline ends came to 16 bases. Germline V gives CDR1 LGHDT, CDR2 YNNKEL (reference sequence). The CDR3 is 15 residues long. The CDR3 here is CASSQDRVGSSEQYF. The CDR3 nucleotides are TGTGCCAGCAGCCAAGACAGGGTCGGGTCGTCTGAGCAGTACTTC.